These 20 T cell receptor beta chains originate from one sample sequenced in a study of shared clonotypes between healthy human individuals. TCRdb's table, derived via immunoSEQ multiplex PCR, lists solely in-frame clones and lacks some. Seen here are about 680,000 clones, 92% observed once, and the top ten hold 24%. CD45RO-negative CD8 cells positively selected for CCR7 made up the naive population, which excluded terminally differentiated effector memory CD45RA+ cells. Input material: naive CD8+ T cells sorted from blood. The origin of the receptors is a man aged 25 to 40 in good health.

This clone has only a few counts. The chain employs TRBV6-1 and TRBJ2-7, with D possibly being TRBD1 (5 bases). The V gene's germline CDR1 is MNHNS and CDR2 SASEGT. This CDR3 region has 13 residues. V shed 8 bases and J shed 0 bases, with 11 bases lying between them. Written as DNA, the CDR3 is TGTGCCAGCCTGACAGACCCCTCCTACGAGCAGTACTTC. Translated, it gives CASLTDPSYEQYF.

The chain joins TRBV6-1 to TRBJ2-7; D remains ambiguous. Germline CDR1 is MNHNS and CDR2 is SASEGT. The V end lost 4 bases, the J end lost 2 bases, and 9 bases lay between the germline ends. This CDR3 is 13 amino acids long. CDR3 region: CASSGGRAYEQYF. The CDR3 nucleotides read TGTGCCAGCAGTGGCGGACGAGCCTACGAGCAGTACTTC.

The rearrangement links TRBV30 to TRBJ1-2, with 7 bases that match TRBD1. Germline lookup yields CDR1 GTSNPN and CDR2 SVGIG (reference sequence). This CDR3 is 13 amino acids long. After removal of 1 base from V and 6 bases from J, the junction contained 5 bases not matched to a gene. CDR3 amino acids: CAWSEDRDNGYTF. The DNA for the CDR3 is TGTGCCTGGAGTGAAGACAGGGACAATGGCTACACCTTC.

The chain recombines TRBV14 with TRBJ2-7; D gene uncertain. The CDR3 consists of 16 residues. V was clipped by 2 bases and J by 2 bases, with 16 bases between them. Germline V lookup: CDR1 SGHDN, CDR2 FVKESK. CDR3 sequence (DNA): TGTGCCAGCAGCCAATTTTTTTCGCCCCAGGCCTACGAGCAGTACTTC. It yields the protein CASSQFFSPQAYEQYF.

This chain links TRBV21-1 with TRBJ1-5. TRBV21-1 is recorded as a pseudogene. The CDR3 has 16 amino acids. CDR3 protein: CASSKEGTGSNQPQHF. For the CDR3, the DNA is TGTGCCAGCAGCAAAGAAGGGACGGGAAGCAATCAGCCCCAGCATTTT.

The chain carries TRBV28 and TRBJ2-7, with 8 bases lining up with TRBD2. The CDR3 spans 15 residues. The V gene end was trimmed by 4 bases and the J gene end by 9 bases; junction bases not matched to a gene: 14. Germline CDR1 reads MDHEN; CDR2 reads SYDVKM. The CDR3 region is CASSSILAANDGQYF. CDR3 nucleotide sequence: TGTGCCAGCAGTTCGATACTAGCGGCGAACGATGGGCAGTACTTC. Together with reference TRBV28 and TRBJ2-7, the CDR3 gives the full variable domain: DVKVTQSSRYLVKRTGEKVFLECVQDMDHENMFWYRQDPGLGLRLIYFSYDVKMKEKGDIPEGYSVSREKKERFSLILESASTNQTSMYLCASSSILAANDGQYFGPGTRLTVT.

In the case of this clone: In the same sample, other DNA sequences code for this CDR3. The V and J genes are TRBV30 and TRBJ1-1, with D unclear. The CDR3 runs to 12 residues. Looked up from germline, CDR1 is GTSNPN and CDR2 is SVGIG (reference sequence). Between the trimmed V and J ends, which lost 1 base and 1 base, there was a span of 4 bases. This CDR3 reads CAWSGGNTEAFF. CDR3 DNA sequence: TGTGCCTGGAGTGGGGGGAACACTGAAGCTTTCTTT.

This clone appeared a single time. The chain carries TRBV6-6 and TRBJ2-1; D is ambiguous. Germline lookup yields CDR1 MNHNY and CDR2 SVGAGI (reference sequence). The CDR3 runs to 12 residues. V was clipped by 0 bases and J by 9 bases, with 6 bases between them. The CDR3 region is CASSYSSREQFF. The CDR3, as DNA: TGTGCCAGCAGTTACTCAAGTCGTGAGCAGTTCTTC.

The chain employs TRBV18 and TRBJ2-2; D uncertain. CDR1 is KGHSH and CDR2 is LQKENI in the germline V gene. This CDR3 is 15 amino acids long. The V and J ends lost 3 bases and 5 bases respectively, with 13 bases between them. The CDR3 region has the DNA TGTGCCAGCTCACCGCTTTCCCCTTGGACCGGGGAGCTGTTTTTT. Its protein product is CASSPLSPWTGELFF.

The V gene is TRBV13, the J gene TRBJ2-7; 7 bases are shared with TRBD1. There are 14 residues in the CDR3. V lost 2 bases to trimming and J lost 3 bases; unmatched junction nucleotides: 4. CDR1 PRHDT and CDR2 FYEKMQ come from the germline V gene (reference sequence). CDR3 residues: CASSLRGGLYEQYF. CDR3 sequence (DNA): TGTGCCAGCAGCTTAAGAGGGGGCCTCTACGAGCAGTACTTC.

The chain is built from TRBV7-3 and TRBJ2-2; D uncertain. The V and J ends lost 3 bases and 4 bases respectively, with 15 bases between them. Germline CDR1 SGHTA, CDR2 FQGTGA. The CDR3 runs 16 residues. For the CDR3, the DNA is TGTGCCAGCAGCTTCGTGGACCGACTTCCCACCGGGGAGCTGTTTTTT. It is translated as CASSFVDRLPTGELFF.

CDR3 residues: CSVGLVDTYNEQFF. The CDR3 DNA follows: TGCAGCGTTGGATTAGTGGACACCTACAATGAGCAGTTCTTC. The chain couples TRBV29-1 to TRBJ2-1; TRBD1 is a possible D gene (5 bases). The CDR3 contains 14 residues. V lost 4 bases to trimming and J lost 2 bases, with 12 bases between them. CDR1 and CDR2 from the germline V gene are SQVTM and ANQGSEA.

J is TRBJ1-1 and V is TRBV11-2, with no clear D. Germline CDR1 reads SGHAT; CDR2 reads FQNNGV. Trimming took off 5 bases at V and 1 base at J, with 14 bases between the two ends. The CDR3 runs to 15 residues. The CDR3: CASSRRALSNTEAFF. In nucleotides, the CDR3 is TGTGCCAGCAGCCGCCGGGCACTGTCGAACACTGAAGCTTTCTTT.

CDR3 DNA sequence: TGTGCCAGCAGTTTAGGGTTTGGCAGAATTAATCAGCCCCAGCATTTT. Translation: CASSLGFGRINQPQHF. The chain joins TRBV28 to TRBJ1-5; D is undetermined. Germline lookup yields CDR1 MDHEN and CDR2 SYDVKM. V lost 2 bases, J lost 4 bases, and 15 bases lay in between. The CDR3 sequence is 16 residues long.

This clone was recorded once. CDR3 loop: CATRDTSYEQYF. The CDR3 nucleotides are TGTGCCACCCGGGACACCTCCTACGAGCAGTACTTC. The V gene is TRBV6-6, the J gene TRBJ2-7; D might be TRBD1 (6 bases). Germline-derived CDR1 and CDR2 are MNHNY and SVGAGI (reference sequence). The CDR3 extends over 12 amino acids. V shed 10 bases and J shed 0 bases, with 10 bases lying between them.

CDR3 coding DNA: TGTGCCTGGAGTACAGGGGCATTGACCGGGGAGCTGTTTTTT. Its translation: CAWSTGALTGELFF. The V gene is TRBV30, the J gene TRBJ2-2, with 7 bases fitting TRBD1. Trimming removed 2 bases from V and 5 bases from J; junction bases left unmatched: 5. The CDR3 totals 14 residues. In germline, CDR1 is GTSNPN, CDR2 SVGIG (reference sequence).

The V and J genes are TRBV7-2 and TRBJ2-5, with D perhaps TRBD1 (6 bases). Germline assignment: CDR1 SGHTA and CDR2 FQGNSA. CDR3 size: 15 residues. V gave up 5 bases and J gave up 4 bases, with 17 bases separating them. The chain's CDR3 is CASSPWGTYGETQYF. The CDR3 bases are TGTGCCAGCAGCCCGTGGGGGACATACGGAGAGACCCAGTACTTC.

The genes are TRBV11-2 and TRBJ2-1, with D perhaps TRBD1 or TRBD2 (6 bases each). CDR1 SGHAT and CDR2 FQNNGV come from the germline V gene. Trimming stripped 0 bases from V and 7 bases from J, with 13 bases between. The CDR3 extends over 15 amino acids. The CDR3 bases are TGTGCCAGCAGCTTAGATACGGTAGGGGGGAATGAGCAGTTCTTC. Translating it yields CASSLDTVGGNEQFF.

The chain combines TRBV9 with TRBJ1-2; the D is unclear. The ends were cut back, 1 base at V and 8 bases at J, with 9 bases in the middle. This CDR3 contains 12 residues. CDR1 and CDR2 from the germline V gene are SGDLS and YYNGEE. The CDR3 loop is CASSVLGRGYTF. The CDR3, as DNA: TGTGCCAGCAGCGTACTCGGCCGAGGCTACACCTTC.

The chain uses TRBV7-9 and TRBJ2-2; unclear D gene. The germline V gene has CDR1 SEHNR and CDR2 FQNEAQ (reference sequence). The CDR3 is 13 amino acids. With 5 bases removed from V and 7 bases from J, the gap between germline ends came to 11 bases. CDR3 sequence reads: CASSPTLGGELFF. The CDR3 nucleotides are TGTGCCAGCAGCCCGACTTTGGGCGGGGAGCTGTTTTTT.